Each of the 3 T cell receptor beta chains below was sequenced from the same sample in a study of cytomegalovirus exposure and HLA in healthy donors (dated by TCRdb to 2016 to 2017). Library construction relied on the immunoSEQ multiplex PCR assay. A mixture of 60 forward primers for TCR Vbeta segments and 13 reverse primers for TCR Jbeta segments was used in the multiplex PCR. TCRdb stores this immuneACCESS table with in-frame sequences only. Part of the clones is absent; in the studies checked, under half of the shortfall reflects unresolved V genes, and no reason is known for the rest. The sample table shows some 96,000 clones, and over 65% are seen once. The ten largest clones represent less than 0.95% of the sample. Sequencing input: PBMCs. The source of these receptors is a woman aged 60-70 years in good health and CMV-seronegative.

The chain couples TRBV7-9 to TRBJ2-1; 7 nucleotides match TRBD2. Germline V gene data show CDR1 as SEHNR and CDR2 as FQNEAQ (reference sequence). V dropped 5 bases and J dropped 4; count of bases not matched to a gene: 8. The CDR3 covers 15 residues. CDR3 loop: CASSRRGGGYNEQFF. As DNA, the CDR3 is TGTGCCAGCAGCCGTCGTGGCGGGGGTTACAATGAGCAGTTCTTC. Complete variable domain (other parts from reference TRBV7-9 and TRBJ2-1): DTGVSQNPRHKITKRGQNVTFRCDPISEHNRLYWYRQTLGQGPEFLTYFQNEAQLEKSRLLSDRFSAERPKGSFSTLEIQRTEQGDSAMYLCASSRRGGGYNEQFFGPGTRLTVL.

The J gene is TRBJ1-1, the V gene TRBV4-1, with D tentatively TRBD1 (5 bases). Germline-derived CDR1 and CDR2 are MGHRA and YSYEKL. V lost 4 bases and J lost 2, with 11 bases in between. This CDR3 has 14 amino acids. CDR3 DNA sequence: TGCGCCAGCAGCCGAGTTACAGGCAACACTGAAGCTTTCTTT. It yields the protein CASSRVTGNTEAFF.

This clone was seen only once. The chain has TRBV14 and TRBJ1-1, with a possible D match to TRBD1 (5 bases). The V and J ends lost 6 bases and 0 bases respectively, with 11 bases between them. Germline CDR1 is SGHDN and CDR2 is FVKESK. This CDR3 has 14 amino acids. The CDR3 sequence is CASRKRGMNTEAFF. In nucleotides, the CDR3 is TGTGCCAGCAGGAAGCGGGGGATGAACACTGAAGCTTTCTTT.